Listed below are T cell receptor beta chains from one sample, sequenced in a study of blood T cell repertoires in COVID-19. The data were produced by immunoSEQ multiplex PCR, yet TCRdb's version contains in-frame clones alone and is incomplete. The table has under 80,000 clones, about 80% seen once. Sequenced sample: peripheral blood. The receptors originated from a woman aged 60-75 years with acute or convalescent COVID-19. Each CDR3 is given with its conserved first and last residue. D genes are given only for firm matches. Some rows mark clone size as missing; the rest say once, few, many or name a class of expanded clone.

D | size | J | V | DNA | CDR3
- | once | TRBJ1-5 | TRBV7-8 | TGTGCCAGCAGCGTCGGACAGTTGAGTCAGCCCCAGCATTTT | CASSVGQLSQPQHF
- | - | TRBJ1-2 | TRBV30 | TGTGCCTGGAGTCACCCGGGGGGTAGGGACTATGGCTACACCTTC | CAWSHPGGRDYGYTF
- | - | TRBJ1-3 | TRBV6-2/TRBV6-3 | TGTGCCAGCAGTTACTCGGGGCATGACACCATATATTTT | CASSYSGHDTIYF
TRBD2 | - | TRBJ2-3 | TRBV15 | TGTGCCACCAGCAGAGAAGAACTAGCGGGGGCCACAGATACGCAGTATTTT | CATSREELAGATDTQYF
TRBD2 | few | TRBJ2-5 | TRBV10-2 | TGCGCCAGCAGTGTTGGACTAGCGGGGGGGCTCTGGGAGACCCAGTACTTC | CASSVGLAGGLWETQYF
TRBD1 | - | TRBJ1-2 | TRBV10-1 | TGCGCCAGCAGTGACAGGGGGGCCTATGGCTACACCTTC | CASSDRGAYGYTF
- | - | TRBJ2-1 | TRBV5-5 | TGTGCCAGCAGCTTGTTGGCGGCCTTTGGGAATGAGCAGTTCTTC | CASSLLAAFGNEQFF
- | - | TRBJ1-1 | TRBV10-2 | TGCGCCAGCAGTGACTCCGGGGGGAACCCCCCTTTCTTT | CASSDSGGNPPFF
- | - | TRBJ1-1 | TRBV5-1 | TGCGCCAGCAGCTTGATAGAGAACACTGAAGCTTTCTTT | CASSLIENTEAFF
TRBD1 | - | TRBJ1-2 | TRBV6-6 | TGTGCCAGCAGTAAGACAGGGGAGGGCTACACCTTC | CASSKTGEGYTF
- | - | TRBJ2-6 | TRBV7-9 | TGTGCCAGCAGGCCTACACAGGGCTCTGGGGCCAACGTCCTGACTTTC | CASRPTQGSGANVLTF
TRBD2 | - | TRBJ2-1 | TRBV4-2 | TGTGCCAGCAGCCCGACTAGCGGGGGGGCAAGGGACCAAACCAATGAGCAGTTCTTC | CASSPTSGGARDQTNEQFF
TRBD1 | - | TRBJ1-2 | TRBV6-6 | TGTGCCAGCAGTTACTTGGGACAGGGGGACTATGGCTACACCTTC | CASSYLGQGDYGYTF
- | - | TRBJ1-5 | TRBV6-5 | TGTGCCAGCCAGTACAGGGTGGATCAGCCCCAGCATTTT | CASQYRVDQPQHF
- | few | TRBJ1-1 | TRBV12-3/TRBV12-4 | TGTGCCAGCAGTTTAAGGTCCAGGACTGAAGCTTTCTTT | CASSLRSRTEAFF
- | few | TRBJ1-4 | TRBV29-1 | TGCAGCGGTCAGGGGAGGGCGGATGAAAAACTGTTTTTT | CSGQGRADEKLFF
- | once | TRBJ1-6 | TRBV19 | TGTGCCAGTAGTTCGCACTCGACGGACTACTATAATTCACCCCTCCACTTT | CASSSHSTDYYNSPLHF
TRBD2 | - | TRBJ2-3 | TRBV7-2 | TGTGCCAGCAGCCAAGGCCCGGGGGGGGACACAGATACGCAGTATTTT | CASSQGPGGDTDTQYF
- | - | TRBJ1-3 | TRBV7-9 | TGTGCCAGCAGCTTGGACTCCCAAAAGGACACCATATATTTT | CASSLDSQKDTIYF
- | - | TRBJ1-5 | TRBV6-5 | TGTGCCAGCAGGCCCCCCGGGGAGGGTCAGCCCCAGCATTTT | CASRPPGEGQPQHF
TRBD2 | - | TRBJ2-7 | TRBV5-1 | TGCGCCAGCAGCTCGACTAGCGGGGGGGCTTACGAGCAGTACTTC | CASSSTSGGAYEQYF
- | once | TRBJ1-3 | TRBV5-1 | TGCGCCAGCAGCTTGGACTCGTCTGGAAACACCATATATTTT | CASSLDSSGNTIYF
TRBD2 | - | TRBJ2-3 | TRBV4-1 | TGCGCCAGCAGCCAAGGCCTAGCGGGGGGTTACACAGATACGCAGTATTTT | CASSQGLAGGYTDTQYF
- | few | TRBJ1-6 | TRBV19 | TGTGCCAGTAGTATCGGCCAGGTTAATTCACCCCTCCACTTT | CASSIGQVNSPLHF
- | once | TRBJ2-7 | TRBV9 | TGTGCCAGCAGCCTCGATTCGGCCTACGAGCAGTACTTC | CASSLDSAYEQYF
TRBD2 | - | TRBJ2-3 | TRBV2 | TGTGCCAGCAGTATGGGACTAGCTTTTAGCACAGATACGCAGTATTTT | CASSMGLAFSTDTQYF
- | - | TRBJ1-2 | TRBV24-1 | TGTGCCACCAGGGAGGGCACCGACTATGGCTACACCTTC | CATREGTDYGYTF
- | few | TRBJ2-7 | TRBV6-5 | TGTGCCAGCAGTTACGGGGGGGCCAACTACGAGCAGTACTTC | CASSYGGANYEQYF
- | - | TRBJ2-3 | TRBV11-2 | TGTGCCAGCAGCTTAAGACGGGGGGATACGCAGTATTTT | CASSLRRGDTQYF
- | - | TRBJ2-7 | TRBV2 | TGTGCCAGCAGGAGGGAAGGTGGAGGGTCGTTCGGCGAGCAGTACTTC | CASRREGGGSFGEQYF
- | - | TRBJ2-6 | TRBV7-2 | TGTGCCAGCAGCTTAGGAGGGGGCTCTGGGGCCAACGTCCTGACTTTC | CASSLGGGSGANVLTF
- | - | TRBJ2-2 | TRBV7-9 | TGTGCCAGCAGCTTAGACAGGTCCAAATCGGAGCTGTTTTTT | CASSLDRSKSELFF
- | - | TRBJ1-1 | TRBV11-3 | TGTGCCAGCAGCTCCGGGGGTTCTGCTTTCTTT | CASSSGGSAFF
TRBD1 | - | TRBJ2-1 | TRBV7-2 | TGTGCCAGCAGCCCTCGGGACAGCAGGCGAGTCGATGAGCAGTTCTTC | CASSPRDSRRVDEQFF
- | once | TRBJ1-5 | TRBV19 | TGTGCCAGTAGTTCCGAGGGAGCTGGACAGCCCCAGCATTTT | CASSSEGAGQPQHF
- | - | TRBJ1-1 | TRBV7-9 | TGTGCCAGCAGCTTAGAAGGGGGTGTGACTTTCTTT | CASSLEGGVTFF
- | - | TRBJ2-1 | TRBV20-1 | TGCAGTGCTAGTATCGGGACACTCTACAATGAGCAGTTCTTC | CSASIGTLYNEQFF
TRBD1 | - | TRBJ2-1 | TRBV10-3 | TGTGCCGCCGGAGAGGGGGCGCCCTACAATGAGCAGTTCTTC | CAAGEGAPYNEQFF
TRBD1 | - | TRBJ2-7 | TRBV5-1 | TGCGCCAGCAGGGACCCCGGGACAGGTCACTTCGGGGGGCAGTACTTC | CASRDPGTGHFGGQYF
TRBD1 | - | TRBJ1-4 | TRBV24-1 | TGTGCCACCAGTGATGGACTACAGGGGACTAATGAAAAACTGTTTTTT | CATSDGLQGTNEKLFF
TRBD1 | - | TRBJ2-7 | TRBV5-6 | TGTGCCAGCAGCCCAACGACAGGGGGGGGCTACGAGCAGTACTTC | CASSPTTGGGYEQYF
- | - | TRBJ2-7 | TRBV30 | TGTGCCTGGACCAGGGGTCACGAGCAGTACTTC | CAWTRGHEQYF
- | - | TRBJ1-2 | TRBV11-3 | TGTGCCAGCAGCCCACAGGGTTGGGGCTACACCTTC | CASSPQGWGYTF
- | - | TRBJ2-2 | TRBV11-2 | TGTGCCAGCAGCCCGACAGAAAACACCGGGGAGCTGTTTTTT | CASSPTENTGELFF
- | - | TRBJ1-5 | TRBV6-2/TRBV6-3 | TGTGCCAGCAGTTATGCAGGGTTAAGCAATCAGCCCCAGCATTTT | CASSYAGLSNQPQHF
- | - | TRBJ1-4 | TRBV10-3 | TGTGCCATCAGTGAGAGGAGTAATGAAAAACTGTTTTTT | CAISERSNEKLFF
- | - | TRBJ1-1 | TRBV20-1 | TGCAGTGCTAGAGCAGACAGGAAGGCTTTCTTT | CSARADRKAFF
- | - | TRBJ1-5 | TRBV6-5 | TGTGCCAGCAGTCTCTCCTCCCCGGGCAATCAGCCCCAGCATTTT | CASSLSSPGNQPQHF
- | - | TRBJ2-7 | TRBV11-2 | TGTGCCAGCAGCCTAGTCGCAGGGCCCTCCTACGAGCAGTACTTC | CASSLVAGPSYEQYF
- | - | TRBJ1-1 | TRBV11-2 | TGTGCCAGCAGCTTAGCGGGGAGGTACGAAGCTTTCTTT | CASSLAGRYEAFF
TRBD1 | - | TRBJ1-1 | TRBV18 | TGTGCCAGCTCACCTGGACAGGTTTTCACTGAAGCTTTCTTT | CASSPGQVFTEAFF
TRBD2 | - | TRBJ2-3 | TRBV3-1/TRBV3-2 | TGTGCCAGCAGCCAAGTCGGACTAGCGGGGGGAGGAGATACGCAGTATTTT | CASSQVGLAGGGDTQYF
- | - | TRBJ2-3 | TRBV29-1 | TGCAGCGTTGTGGGCGTTTCTTGGGCAGATACGCAGTATTTT | CSVVGVSWADTQYF